This T cell receptor beta chain originates from a study of CD8 T cells in ankylosing spondylitis. Overall study findings and caveats: What appeared characteristic of ankylosing spondylitis blood was a TCR beta motif of eight highly homologous variants. Enrichment of disease-linked clones was reportedly significant in matched ankylosing spondylitis synovial fluid. Past research had described some motif variants in reactive arthritis synovial fluid and blood.

On this clonotype itself: As yet, its antigen is unknown.

Quantitative 5'-RACE with molecular barcodes was used to make the TCR beta libraries. MiXCR was run by TCRdb on the 5' RACE reads, yielding one entry per CDR3 protein. The sample carries about 360,000 distinct CDR3 sequences, approximately 22% recorded once. Trimming left V 0 bases short and J 2 bases short, with 16 bases between. This CDR3 has 17 residues. This clonotype originated in a male donor with ankylosing spondylitis or in good health (not recorded which). The chain has TRBV12-3 or TRBV12-4 and TRBJ2-5; D perhaps matches TRBD2 (6 bases). Sample: blood, either unsorted or a sorted T cell fraction (not recorded which). The CDR3 loop is CASSLARTSWVQETQYF. As DNA, the CDR3 is TGTGCCAGCAGTTTAGCGCGCACTAGCTGGGTACAAGAGACCCAGTACTTC.